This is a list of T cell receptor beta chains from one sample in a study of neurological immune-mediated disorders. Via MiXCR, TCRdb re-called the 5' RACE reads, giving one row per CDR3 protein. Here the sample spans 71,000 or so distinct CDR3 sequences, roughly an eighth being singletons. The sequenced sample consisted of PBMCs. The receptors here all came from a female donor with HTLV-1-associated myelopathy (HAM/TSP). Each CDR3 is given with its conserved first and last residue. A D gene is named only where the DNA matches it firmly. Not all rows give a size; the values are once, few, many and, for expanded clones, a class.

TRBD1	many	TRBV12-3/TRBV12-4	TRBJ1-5	CASSLGTGALSNQPQHF	TGTGCCAGCAGTTTGGGGACAGGGGCCCTTAGCAATCAGCCCCAGCATTTT
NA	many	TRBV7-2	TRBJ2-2	CASSWTNTGELFF	TGTGCCAGCAGCTGGACGAACACCGGGGAGCTGTTTTTT
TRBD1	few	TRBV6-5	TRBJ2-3	CASSLTGQGTDTQYF	TGTGCCAGCAGTTTGACAGGGCAGGGTACAGATACGCAGTATTTT
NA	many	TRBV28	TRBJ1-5	CARTGVGQPQHF	TGTGCCAGAACGGGGGTAGGTCAGCCCCAGCATTTT
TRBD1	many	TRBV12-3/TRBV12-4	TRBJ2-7	CASRIGTGTYEQYF	TGTGCCAGCAGAATCGGGACAGGGACCTACGAGCAGTACTTC
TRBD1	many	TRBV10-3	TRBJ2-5	CAISAGTGGRETQYF	TGTGCCATCAGCGCCGGGACAGGGGGCCGAGAGACCCAGTACTTC
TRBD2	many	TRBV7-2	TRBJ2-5	CAVSGGAGETQYF	TGTGCTGTCAGCGGGGGGGCCGGAGAGACCCAGTACTTC
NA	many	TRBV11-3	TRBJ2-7	CASSRDGGEQYF	TGTGCCAGCAGCCGGGACGGCGGCGAGCAGTACTTC
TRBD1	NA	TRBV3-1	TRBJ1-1	CASSQVSADRANSEAFF	TGTGCCAGCAGCCAAGTTTCCGCTGACAGGGCGAACTCTGAAGCTTTCTTT
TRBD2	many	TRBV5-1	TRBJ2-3	CASSPGLAGGTDTQYF	TGCGCCAGCAGCCCGGGACTAGCGGGGGGCACAGATACGCAGTATTTT
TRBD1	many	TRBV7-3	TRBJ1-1	CASSRDRGVRNTEAFF	TGTGCCAGCAGCCGCGACAGGGGAGTTCGGAACACTGAAGCTTTCTTT
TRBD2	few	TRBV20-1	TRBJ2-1	CSAPRTSGIYNEQFF	TGCAGTGCCCCTAGAACTAGCGGGATCTACAATGAGCAGTTCTTC
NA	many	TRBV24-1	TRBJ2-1	CATSEPPRVRSYNEQFF	TGTGCCACCAGTGAACCCCCCAGGGTACGCTCCTACAATGAGCAGTTCTTC
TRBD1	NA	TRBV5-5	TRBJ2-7	CASSPGTGCYEQYF	TGTGCCAGCAGCCCAGGGACAGGGTGTTACGAGCAGTACTTC
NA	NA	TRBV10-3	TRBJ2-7	CAISETSYERNF	TGTGCCATCAGTGAGACTTCCTACGAGCGGAACTTC
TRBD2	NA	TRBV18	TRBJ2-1	CASSLTSGDMQFF	TGTGCCAGCTCGCTGACTAGCGGGGATATGCAGTTCTTC
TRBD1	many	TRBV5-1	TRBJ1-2	CASSFTGGLGYGYTF	TGCGCCAGCAGCTTCACAGGGGGCCTTGGCTATGGCTACACCTTC
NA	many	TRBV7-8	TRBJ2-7	CASSLDPILNYEQYF	TGTGCCAGCAGCTTAGACCCCATTCTAAACTACGAGCAGTACTTC
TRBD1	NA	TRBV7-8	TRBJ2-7	CASSFIPGTGRFYEQYF	TGTGCCAGCAGCTTTATCCCCGGGACAGGGCGTTTCTACGAGCAGTACTTC
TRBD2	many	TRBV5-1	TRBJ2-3	CASKTSSVDTQYF	TGCGCCAGTAAGACTAGCTCCGTAGATACGCAGTATTTT
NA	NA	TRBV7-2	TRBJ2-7	CVSSWGLRGYAQYF	TGTGTCAGCAGCTGGGGTCTCCGGGGCTACGCGCAGTACTTC
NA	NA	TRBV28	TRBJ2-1	CASSTPGRPDEQFF	TGTGCCAGCAGCACCCCCGGACGGCCGGATGAGCAGTTCTTC
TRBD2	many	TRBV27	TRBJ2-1	CASSLPGGAPYNEQFF	TGTGCCAGCAGTTTACCGGGGGGGGCCCCCTACAATGAGCAGTTCTTC
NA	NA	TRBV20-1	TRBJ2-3	CSASSLGYSTDTQYF	TGCAGTGCTAGCTCGCTGGGGTATAGCACAGATACGCAGTATTTT
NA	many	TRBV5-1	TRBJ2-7	CASSLNRGYEQYF	TGCGCCAGCAGCTTGAATAGGGGGTACGAGCAGTACTTC
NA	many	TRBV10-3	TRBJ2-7	CAAARAGSYEQYF	TGTGCCGCCGCTAGAGCAGGATCCTACGAGCAGTACTTC
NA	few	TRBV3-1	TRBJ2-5	CASSRVQGLGETQYF	TGTGCCAGCAGCCGAGTACAGGGATTGGGGGAGACCCAGTACTTC
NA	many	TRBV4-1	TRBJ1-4	CASSRSEQGGIEKLFF	TGCGCCAGCAGCCGATCAGAACAGGGAGGAATAGAAAAACTGTTTTTT
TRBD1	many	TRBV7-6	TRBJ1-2	CASSLVGDSSYGYTF	TGTGCCAGCAGCTTAGTCGGGGACAGTTCCTATGGCTACACCTTC
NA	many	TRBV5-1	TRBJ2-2	CASSLDLWSSGELFF	TGCGCCAGCAGCTTGGATTTGTGGAGTTCCGGGGAGCTGTTTTTT
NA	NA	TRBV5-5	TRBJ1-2	CASSLVRSQNYGYTF	TGTGCCAGCAGCTTGGTTAGGTCACAGAACTATGGCTACACCTTC
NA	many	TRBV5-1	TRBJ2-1	CASSRRDSYNEQFF	TGCGCCAGCAGCCGGCGGGACAGCTACAATGAGCAGTTCTTC
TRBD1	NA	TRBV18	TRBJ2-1	CASSTTGPGTGYNEQFF	TGTGCCAGCTCTACAACTGGGCCCGGGACAGGGTACAATGAGCAGTTCTTC
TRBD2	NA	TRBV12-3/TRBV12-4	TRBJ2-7	CASSFGGGWQNEQYF	TGTGCCAGCAGTTTTGGCGGGGGTTGGCAAAACGAGCAGTACTTC
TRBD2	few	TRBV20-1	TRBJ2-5	CSALAGGRETQYF	TGCAGTGCTTTAGCGGGGGGGCGGGAGACCCAGTACTTC
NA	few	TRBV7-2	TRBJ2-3	CASSQGGIGSTDTQYF	TGTGCCAGCAGCCAAGGAGGGATTGGGAGCACAGATACGCAGTATTTT
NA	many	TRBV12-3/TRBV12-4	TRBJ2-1	CASGPGRNEQFF	TGTGCCAGCGGCCCAGGGCGCAATGAGCAGTTCTTC
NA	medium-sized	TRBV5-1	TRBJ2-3	CASSLASKSSNTQYF	TGCGCCAGCAGCTTGGCCTCCAAATCATCAAATACGCAGTATTTT
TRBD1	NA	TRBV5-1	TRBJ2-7	CASSSPGQEYEQYF	TGCGCCAGCAGCTCCCCGGGACAGGAGTACGAGCAGTACTTC
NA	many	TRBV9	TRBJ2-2	CASSVGPSPRGSTGELFF	TGTGCCAGCAGCGTAGGCCCCTCCCCTCGGGGGAGCACCGGGGAGCTGTTTTTT